This entry describes one T cell receptor beta chain. There are many counts of this clonotype. Its antigen is unknown. Per-nucleotide qualities are absent, and no much larger clonotype sits a single base away. Moderately to severely active disease, a Clinical Activity Score of at least 3, a NOSPECS grade of at least 4, and a duration under 3 months were present in ophthalmopathy patients. The study excluded patients with uncontrolled infections, other autoimmune diseases, pregnancy or lactation. Clinical symptoms, serum thyroxine and TRAb, thyroid ultrasound, and orbital computed tomography formed the basis for the diagnoses. PBMCs were isolated from approximately 10 ml of fresh peripheral blood by Ficoll-Paque density gradient centrifugation. Trizol reagent was used to extract total RNA, and RNA quality was then checked on an Agilent 2100 Bioanalyzer. Inclusive of the bounding cysteine and phenylalanine, the CDR3 is 15 residues long. CDR3 DNA only is kept here, 45 bases in frame from base 1. The CDR1 and CDR2 encoded by the germline V gene are MDHEN and SYDVKM. Unmatched junction bases come to 11, with V trimmed by 3 bases and J by 10 bases.

The data belong to a study of T cells in Graves' hyperthyroidism and ophthalmopathy (dated by TCRdb to between 2017 and 2020). Describing the broader study: Peripheral blood samples were taken at initial diagnosis, before any treatment was given. A discovery cohort of approximately 100 patients, 43 with Graves' ophthalmopathy and 55 to 60 with stable Graves' hyperthyroidism, was used to find distinguishing TCR V-J signatures. Prospective prediction of ophthalmopathy was tested in an independent validation cohort consisting of about 20 hyperthyroidism patients and around 16 patients who later progressed to ophthalmopathy. The roughly 91 discovery patients were randomly divided into training and test sets at a 7:3 ratio. Thyroid tissue and blood T-cell repertoires from about six Graves' hyperthyroidism patients were also compared in the study. After sampling, hyperthyroidism patients received methimazole starting at 30 mg daily, and ophthalmopathy patients received high-dose intravenous methylprednisolone. TCR Vbeta CDR3 sequencing of 135 peripheral blood samples (over 40 ophthalmopathy, around 80 hyperthyroidism and approximately 17 progressor patients) is reported in the paper.

The TCR beta CDR3 regions were amplified from the RNA transcripts. The first round of RT-PCR for the TCR CDR3 was performed with the HTBI primer set and the Qiagen OneStep RT-PCR kit. Libraries were constructed in a second round of multiplex PCR, after which size selection and purification were performed. The libraries were sequenced on an Illumina HiSeq2000 using paired-end 100 bp reads. In the source study's methods: SOAPnuke was used to process the raw data, throwing out any read that contained adapters or uncalled bases, had a mean Phred below 15, or lacked an exact constant-primer or identifier match. COPE v1.2.5 was used to merge the high-quality paired reads, and each unique nucleotide sequence was defined as a clonotype. Clonotypes were aligned to IMGT TRBV, TRBD and TRBJ reference segments using MiTCR v1.1. Only V-J combinations with frequency above 0.0001, covering 99% to 99.2% of repertoires, were analysed. The TCS score was defined as the ratio of F50 (clonal expansion) to E x V (chaos), calculated using BLOSUM62-based TCRdist between CDR3 peptides within each V-J. Welch's t-statistics and random forest reduced fewer than 550 V-J features to roughly 13, which were used in a naive Bayes classifier (R e1071). Using fastp at Q25 and MiXCR, TCRdb reprocessed the public reads and kept productive beta chains. Each CDR3 protein gets just one entry, which takes the most common genes and DNA from the rows behind it. What appears here as the V and J calls and clone size reflects TCRdb's work, not the paper's. The sample yields some 580,000 distinct CDR3 sequences; 16% were counted once. The top ten constitute 3% to 4% of the sample.

The paper as a whole reports these results and caveats: Blood samples also contained most of the expanded thyroid clonotypes (frequency above 0.001), which suggests that blood repertoires may reflect thyroid immune responses. In cross-validation, a model built on a 13 V-J signature told ophthalmopathy apart from stable hyperthyroidism with 87.88% sensitivity and approximately 81% specificity, and in testing the same model reached 80%/75%. Sample size was not statistically predetermined, and investigators were not blinded to group allocation. In validation, the model predicted progression to ophthalmopathy with around 71% sensitivity and roughly 72% specificity, a median of approximately 6.5 months before onset.

The chain is encoded by TRBV28 joined to TRBJ2-1; 8 bases in between match TRBD2. Source material: blood. The origin of this receptor is a woman in her 40s with Graves' ophthalmopathy. The encoded CDR3 is CASSFASRGGVEQFF. DNA sequence: TGTGCCAGCAGTTTTGCTAGCCGGGGGGGCGTAGAGCAGTTCTTC.